Given below is one T cell receptor beta chain in context. There is no known antigen for this receptor. Nothing much larger sits one base from this clone, and base qualities are not available. The data were obtained in a study of cytomegalovirus exposure and HLA in healthy donors (dated by TCRdb to between 2016 and 2019). Regarding the study in general: An earlier analysis of some 620 of the donors reported approximately 300 Gb of sequence data and roughly 120 million unique TCR beta sequences obtained from roughly 170 million T cells. Along with the roughly 670-subject first cohort, a separate validation cohort of 120 different subjects was used. The study aimed to test whether cataloging public T cell receptors could reveal signatures of past pathogen exposure. The T cell repertoires of around 670 subjects were profiled by immunosequencing and related to cytomegalovirus serostatus. Donor age, sex, ethnicity and CMV serostatus were collected together with the repertoire data. Approximately 330 gigabases of sequencing data and roughly 81 million unique TCR sequences made up an early release that covered around 640 HLA-typed donors. HLA typing included class I and class II loci at four-digit resolution. Several DR-DQ haplotypes were handled as single units for association and clustering because linkage in the cohort was strong. To predict cytomegalovirus infection status, the study brought together high-throughput TCR immunosequencing, statistical association of individual TCRs with disease status, and machine learning. A later analysis re-examined previously published TCR beta repertoires from 610 or so donors and added high-resolution HLA genotyping to investigate patterns of TCR occurrence. Across some 400 genotyped donors of the cohort, an average of approximately 240,000 unique TCR beta nucleotide sequences per donor were sequenced, and approximately 17% of those sequences were non-productive. To decide whether each TCR beta V gene segment behaved as functional or pseudogenic, an earlier analysis of some 600 of the donors relied on high-throughput TCR beta sequencing. All discovery cohort repertoires had been generated on a single sequencing platform. The number of typed donors differed by locus: about 620-640 for A, B, C, DRB1 and DQB1; roughly 510 for DQA1; about 600 for DPA1; and about 450 for DPB1. In a later genetic analysis, genome-wide SNP genotypes for 398 of the 666 donors were used, and that subset was treated as a discovery cohort. Rather than using new phenotypic data, the later analysis identified candidate immune exposures from TCR beta sequences and from how often those sequences occurred across donors. Among the approximately 400 genotyped donors, around 79% belonged to the genetic ancestry cluster associated with self-reported Caucasian donors.

The library relied on the immunoSEQ multiplex PCR assay. A mixture of 60 forward primers for TCR Vbeta segments and 13 reverse primers for TCR Jbeta segments was used in the multiplex PCR. Amplification of the CDR3 region of rearranged TCR beta genes was performed with a multiplex PCR assay on genomic DNA. Amplified TCR beta libraries were sequenced as 87-base-pair reads on the Illumina HiSeq System. As for the authors' bioinformatics: In a later analysis, around 80 million unique TCR beta chains were counted across the 500 to 850 repertoires, and roughly 11 million of these chains were shared by at least two donors. Raw reads were error-corrected and collapsed into unique sequences by a nearest-neighbor algorithm in which closely related sequences were merged to remove PCR and sequencing errors. To assign V, D and J gene segments, CDR3 sequences were aligned to IMGT reference sequences. Each retained sequence needed at least a six-nucleotide match to both a V gene segment and a J gene segment. A rearrangement counted as productive if the CDR3 had no stop codons and remained in frame with V and J, and every other rearrangement counted as non-productive. CDR3 was defined according to IMGT convention as the region running from the second conserved V-encoded cysteine to the conserved J-encoded phenylalanine. The earlier analysis of about 560 of the donors excluded any sequence lacking an unambiguous match to a single V gene segment. An earlier analysis of a few hundred of the donors called V segments functional above 56.7% productive rearrangements and segregating when the between-donor standard deviation exceeded 5%. A statistical classification framework was developed to diagnose cytomegalovirus status using the catalog of TCR beta chain sequences. A later analysis assigned V and J genes by comparing TCR nucleotide sequences with IMGT/GENE-DB human TR gene sequences. In a later analysis, CDR3 sequences and most-parsimonious VDJ recombination scenarios were assigned using the TCRdist pipeline. In a later analysis, every TCR beta chain was defined by the combination of its CDR3 amino acid sequence and its V-gene family, and reads without a unique V-gene family were dropped. A later analysis removed over 500 highly shared, low-generation-probability nucleotide sequences to deal with suspected cross-contamination and a sequencing artifact. A later analysis calculated a clonal expansion index for each public chain from normalized within-repertoire ranks of inferred template counts. In a later analysis, generation probabilities were computed with a VDJ recombination model fitted to out-of-frame rearrangements, and the resulting probabilities were checked against IGoR. Hypergeometric tests were used in a later analysis to score TCR-TCR, TCR-HLA and TCR-CMV co-occurrence, with a repertoire-size bias correction applied to the TCR pairs. False discovery rates were estimated in a later analysis by permuting HLA or CMV assignments 20 times. In a later analysis, co-occurring TCRs were grouped using DBSCAN, with TCRdist sequence similarity added in when clustering inside HLA-allele-positive subsets. For co-occurrence clustering, repertoires with fewer than 30,000 or more than 120,000 public chains were excluded, along with several repertoires with anomalous nucleotide sharing. TCRdb provides this immuneACCESS table in a form limited to in-frame rearrangements. Some clones are lacking; in checked studies, under half of them reflect an unresolved V gene, and why the rest are absent is not known. The DNA gave D and trimming, while V, J and clone size come from that table. The sample yields under 200,000 clones; roughly 80% were counted once. Clones ranked in the top ten supply 0.77% of the sample.

The cohort consisted of 666 healthy bone marrow donors. Cohort members were all nominally healthy when sampled, although unrecorded immune exposures were likely present. The donor tested CMV seronegative and was one of the 352 seronegative cohort members. A peripheral blood sample was collected from each donor, and TCR beta sequencing was performed on peripheral blood mononuclear cells. Genomic DNA was extracted from the blood cell samples with the Qiagen DNeasy Blood Extraction Kit. Results and caveats for the whole study, not just this receptor: Linkage disequilibrium might explain the correlated functional status among segregating V segments, but an unknown experimental factor could not be ruled out. In both the original and validation cohorts, the classifier was reported to diagnose cytomegalovirus status with high specificity and sensitivity. HLA typing was unavailable for some donors at each locus, so association tests used only the typed subset. Specific HLA alleles were associated with roughly 17,000 TCR beta sequences at a false discovery rate of 0.05 in a later analysis. In vitro tests confirmed that a few of the cytomegalovirus-associated TCR beta chains recognize cytomegalovirus antigens. For the cohort, immune exposure information was limited to CMV serostatus. Several of the top co-occurrence clusters appeared to be linked to parvovirus B19, influenza, CMV and Epstein-Barr virus, according to a later analysis. Because the 87-base-pair reads could not distinguish some IMGT-functional V segments, including TRBV6-2 and TRBV6-3, those segments were excluded. Strong co-occurrence of HLA alleles, especially DR and DQ, made assigning TCR associations to individual alleles difficult. Across donors, most TCR sequences were observed very rarely, whereas some public TCRs were present in many individuals. The presence/absence analyses assumed that sequencing depth was roughly uniform across donors, and that assumption may not be true. The earlier analysis of 587 of the donors excluded seventeen rarely observed V segments, including chromosome 9 orphons, because counts were too low. According to a later genetic analysis, donors in an Asian-associated ancestry cluster had fewer N-insertions in productive TCRs than the approximately 690-donor mean. In a later analysis, the rate of TCR association differed among HLA loci, with DRB1 alleles having the most associated TCRs and HLA-C alleles having the fewest. According to a later analysis, most CMV-associated TCR beta chains appeared to be HLA-restricted, and the HLA associations seemed to be driven largely by CMV exposure. A cluster of highly shared sequence variants was judged likely to be a technical artifact of the sequencing pipeline. A total of roughly 160 TCR beta chains were listed by the study as associated with cytomegalovirus. It was suggested by the authors that the approach could potentially be generalized to other disease states and immunological phenotypes. An association between a missense DCLRE1C variant and V-gene and J-gene trimming of TCR beta chains was found in a later genetic analysis and replicated in an independent cohort. A further reported finding was that TCR beta sequences accurately predicted the HLA-A and HLA-B alleles for most subjects in the first cohort. Broadly in line with IMGT annotations, most TCR beta V segments showed up in productive rearrangements about 87% or about 30% of the time in an earlier analysis of under 700 of the donors. In a later analysis, HLA-associated TCR beta chains were found to be more clonally expanded and to have lower generation probabilities than equally common non-associated chains. The cohort was sequenced for TCR beta chains only, and without alpha or paired-chain data the features that could be detected were limited.

The germline V gene (reference sequence) sets CDR1 to LNHDA and CDR2 to SQIVND. V and J lose 0 bases and 3 bases, and a span of 5 bases separates them. From its cysteine to its phenylalanine, the CDR3 spans 13 amino acids. Solely the CDR3 DNA is kept, with 39 bases framed from the first base. The receptor chain draws on TRBV19 and TRBJ2-5, with the D gene not confidently named. Sequencing used PBMCs. This TCR was sampled from a woman aged 18-29 years in good health and CMV-seronegative. In nucleotides, the sequence is TGTGCCAGTAGTATAGATCTCGAAGAGACCCAGTACTTC. Its amino acids are CASSIDLEETQYF.